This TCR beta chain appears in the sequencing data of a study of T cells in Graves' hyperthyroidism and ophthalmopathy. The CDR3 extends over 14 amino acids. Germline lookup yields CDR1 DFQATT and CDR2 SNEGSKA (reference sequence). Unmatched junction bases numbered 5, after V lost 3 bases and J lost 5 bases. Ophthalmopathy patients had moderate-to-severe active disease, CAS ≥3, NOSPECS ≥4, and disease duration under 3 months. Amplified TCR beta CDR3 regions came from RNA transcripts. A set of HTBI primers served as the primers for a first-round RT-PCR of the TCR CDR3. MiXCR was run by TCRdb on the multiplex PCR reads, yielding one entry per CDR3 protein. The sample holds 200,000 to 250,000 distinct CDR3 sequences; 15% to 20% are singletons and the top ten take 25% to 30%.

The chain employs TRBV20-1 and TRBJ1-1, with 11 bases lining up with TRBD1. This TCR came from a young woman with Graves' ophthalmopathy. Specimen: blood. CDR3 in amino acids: CSARDRGRGTEAFF. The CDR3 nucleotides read TGCAGTGCTAGGGACAGGGGGCGCGGAACTGAAGCTTTCTTT.